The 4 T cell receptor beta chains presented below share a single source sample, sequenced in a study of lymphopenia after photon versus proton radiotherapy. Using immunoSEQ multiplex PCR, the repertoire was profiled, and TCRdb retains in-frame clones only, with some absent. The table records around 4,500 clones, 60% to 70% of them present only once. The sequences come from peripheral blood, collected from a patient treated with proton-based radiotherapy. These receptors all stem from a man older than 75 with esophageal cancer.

The CDR3 DNA reads TGTGCCAGCAATAAGGACAGCACTGAAGCTTTCTTT. It translates to CASNKDSTEAFF. V usage is TRBV6-5 and J usage is TRBJ1-1; possibly TRBD1 for D (6 bases). V was pared by 7 bases and J by 4 bases, with 10 bases between. There are 12 residues in the CDR3. Germline V gene lookup returns CDR1 MNHEY and CDR2 SVGAGI.

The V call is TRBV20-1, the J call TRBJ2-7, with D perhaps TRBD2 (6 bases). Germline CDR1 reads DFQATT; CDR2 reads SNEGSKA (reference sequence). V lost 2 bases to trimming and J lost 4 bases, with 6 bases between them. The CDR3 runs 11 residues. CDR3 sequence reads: CSARSGYEQYF. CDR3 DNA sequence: TGCAGTGCTAGAAGCGGGTACGAGCAGTACTTC.

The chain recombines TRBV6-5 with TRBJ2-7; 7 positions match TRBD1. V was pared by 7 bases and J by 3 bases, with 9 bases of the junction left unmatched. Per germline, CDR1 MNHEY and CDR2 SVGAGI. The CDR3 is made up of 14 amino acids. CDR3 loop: CASTLGGLNYEQYF. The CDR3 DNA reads TGTGCCAGCACGCTAGGGGGCCTCAACTACGAGCAGTACTTC.

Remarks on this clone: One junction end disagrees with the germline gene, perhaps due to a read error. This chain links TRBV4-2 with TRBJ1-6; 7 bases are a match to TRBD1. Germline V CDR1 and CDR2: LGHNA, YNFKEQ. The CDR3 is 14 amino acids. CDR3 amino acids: CASSLEGAVSPPHF. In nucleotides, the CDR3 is TGTGCCAGCAGCCTTGAGGGGGCTGTATCACCCCCCCACTTT.